This entry is about one T cell receptor (beta chain). Original data processing: Researchers report that nucleated cell counts were estimated from reference gene primer amplification. The method was immunoSEQ multiplex PCR; TCRdb's version includes in-frame clones alone and lacks a portion of them. D and trimming come from the DNA, and the V and J calls and clone size come from that table. The profile covers approximately 210,000 clones, with approximately 82% appearing a single time and about an eighth taken by the ten largest. This sample is drawn from a study of blood T cell repertoires in COVID-19. Study overall: The study drew acute and convalescent COVID-19 samples from the United States, Italy and Spain. Nucleic acid was either cDNA or gDNA, and it came from T cells, B-cell-depleted T cells, or PBMCs.

Germline-derived CDR1 and CDR2 are LGHDT and YNNKEL (reference sequence). Trimming stripped 4 bases from V and 3 bases from J, with 16 bases between. The CDR3 has 15 amino acids. Material for sequencing was peripheral blood. The receptor was derived from a woman aged 40 to 55 with acute or convalescent COVID-19. This rearrangement joins TRBV3-1 (or the pseudogene TRBV3-2) to TRBJ2-7, with D tentatively TRBD2 (6 bases). CDR3 sequence (DNA): TGTGCCAGCAGCCCGGAGGGGACTCCACTCTACGAGCAGTACTTC. Its protein product is CASSPEGTPLYEQYF.